A selection of T cell receptor beta chains follows, all from one sample in a study of T cells after yellow fever vaccination. TCRdb ran MiXCR on the 5' RACE reads and lists one entry per CDR3 protein. The table records approximately 350,000 distinct CDR3 sequences, approximately 10% of them present only once. Sequenced here: PBMCs, sampled on the day of the first yellow fever vaccination. These receptors all stem from a young man who received the YFV17D yellow fever vaccine. The CDR3 runs from the conserved cysteine through the conserved F or W. The order of the fields is V gene, D gene, clone size, J gene, CDR3 DNA, CDR3 protein. A D gene is named only where the DNA matches it firmly. The size entry is marked missing in some rows and otherwise reads once, few, many or a size class.

>TRBV5-1|.|.|TRBJ1-4
TGCGCCAGCAGCATACAGACACCGCCCGGTGAAAAACTGTTTTTT
CASSIQTPPGEKLFF
>TRBV19|TRBD1|.|TRBJ1-1
TGTGTCAGCCGGGACAGCTTGAACACTGAAGCTTTCTTT
CVSRDSLNTEAFF
>TRBV12-3/TRBV12-4|TRBD1|few|TRBJ2-2
TGTGCCAGCAGAGTGGACAGGTATCTAAGGGAGCTGTTTTTT
CASRVDRYLRELFF
>TRBV20-1|TRBD1|few|TRBJ2-7
TGCAGTGCCAGCCCGGGACAGGGGGGTGACGAGCAGTACTTC
CSASPGQGGDEQYF
>TRBV12-3/TRBV12-4|TRBD1|many|TRBJ2-7
TGTGCCAGCAGTCAGGGGACAGGGCTACTCGAGCAGTACTTC
CASSQGTGLLEQYF
>TRBV7-6|.|.|TRBJ2-1
TGTGCCAGCAGCTTAATGGGTTCGGGTAATGAGCAGTTCTTC
CASSLMGSGNEQFF
>TRBV12-3/TRBV12-4|.|few|TRBJ2-1
TGTGCCAGCAGTCCCGGGGAATCCTACAATGAGCAGTTCTTC
CASSPGESYNEQFF
>TRBV4-1|.|few|TRBJ2-5
TGCGCCAGCAGCCCTCTGCCGGGGAGGGAGACCCAGTACTTC
CASSPLPGRETQYF
>TRBV20-1|TRBD2|few|TRBJ2-1
TGCAGTGCTAAGTTTCTAGCGGGGAAAATCCCGCCTGAGCAGTTCTTC
CSAKFLAGKIPPEQFF
>TRBV9|.|many|TRBJ1-3
TGTGCCAGCAGCGATGAGTTCTCTGGAAACACCATATATTTT
CASSDEFSGNTIYF
>TRBV29-1|.|.|TRBJ2-1
TGCAGCGCCCCGGGACTGTACTCCTACAATGAGCAGTTCTTC
CSAPGLYSYNEQFF
>TRBV4-1|.|.|TRBJ2-1
TGCGCCAGCAGCCAAGCCCGGGGCGGGACTTTGAAGATCGCTGAGCAGTTCTTC
CASSQARGGTLKIAEQFF
>TRBV7-6|.|few|TRBJ2-1
TGTGCCAGCAGCTTAGGAAAGGGTCGGAATGAGCAGTTCTTC
CASSLGKGRNEQFF
>TRBV6-5|TRBD1|.|TRBJ2-1
TGTGCCAGCAGTTTAATGCCCGGGACAGGGGGGTACAATGAGCAGTTCTTC
CASSLMPGTGGYNEQFF
>TRBV6-2/TRBV6-3|.|.|TRBJ1-6
TGTGCCAGCAGTTCCCTGACAAGGCGTGATAGATCACCCCTCCACTTT
CASSSLTRRDRSPLHF
>TRBV7-9|TRBD1|few|TRBJ2-7
TGTGCCAGCAGCCGCCCGAGGGACAGGCCAAGCTCCTACGAGCAGTACTTC
CASSRPRDRPSSYEQYF
>TRBV7-9|TRBD1|.|TRBJ1-2
TGTGCCAGCAGCACCCGGACAGGGGGGTATGGCTACACCTTC
CASSTRTGGYGYTF
>TRBV6-1|.|.|TRBJ2-7
TGTGCCAGCAGTCTCTCCGGGACATCCTACGAGCAGTACTTC
CASSLSGTSYEQYF
>TRBV23-1|TRBD1|.|TRBJ1-2
TGCGCCAGCAGGAAACAGGGGGTTGGCTACACCTTC
CASRKQGVGYTF
>TRBV11-2|TRBD1|.|TRBJ1-2
TGTGCCAGCAGCTCACTTCGGACAGGGTATAGTGGCGGCTACACCTTC
CASSSLRTGYSGGYTF
>TRBV9|TRBD2|.|TRBJ2-1
TGTGCCAGCAGCGGGGCCGGGACTACGAATGAGCAGTTCTTC
CASSGAGTTNEQFF
>TRBV7-2|.|few|TRBJ1-4
TGTGCCAGCAGCTTGGGCTCGACTCCGGGAAAACTGTTTTTT
CASSLGSTPGKLFF
>TRBV20-1|.|.|TRBJ2-5
TGCAGTGCTAGAGATGCCCGGGAGACCCAGTACTTC
CSARDARETQYF
>TRBV4-3|.|.|TRBJ1-5
TGCGCCAGCAGCCAAGATCGTGGTGGAGGACATCAGCCCCAGCATTTT
CASSQDRGGGHQPQHF
>TRBV6-1|.|.|TRBJ1-1
TGTGCCAGCAGGCCCTCGGTTATGAACACTGAAGCTTTCTTT
CASRPSVMNTEAFF
>TRBV6-5|.|few|TRBJ2-3
TGTGCCAGCAGTTACTCGGCCGGGGCAGATACGCAGTATTTT
CASSYSAGADTQYF
>TRBV6-5|.|few|TRBJ2-2
TGTGCCAGCAGTTACCGGGAGACCGGGGAGCTGTTTTTT
CASSYRETGELFF
>TRBV15|TRBD1|many|TRBJ1-1
TGTGCCACCAGAAGCGGCCGACAGGGTGCTGAAGCTTTCTTT
CATRSGRQGAEAFF
>TRBV7-8|.|.|TRBJ2-5
TGTGCCAGCAGCTTAGCCCTTGGCGGGGTGGGAGAGACCCAGTACTTC
CASSLALGGVGETQYF
>TRBV20-1|.|few|TRBJ2-5
TGCAGTGCTATACGCGACTACAGTCTGGAGACCCAGTACTTC
CSAIRDYSLETQYF
>TRBV6-5|.|.|TRBJ1-5
TGTGCCAGCAGCCAGACAGCGAATGGGCCCCAGCATTTT
CASSQTANGPQHF
>TRBV5-1|TRBD2|.|TRBJ2-2
TGCGCCAGCAGTCCTCTAGCGGGGGTAAACACCGGGGAGCTGTTTTTT
CASSPLAGVNTGELFF
>TRBV4-2|.|many|TRBJ2-3
TGTGCCAGCAGCCGGGGGGACGGGGGCTACACAGATACGCAGTATTTT
CASSRGDGGYTDTQYF
>TRBV4-3|.|.|TRBJ2-2
TGCGCCAGCAGCCAAGACGGGACACTCAACACCGGGGAGCTGTTTTTT
CASSQDGTLNTGELFF
>TRBV4-3|.|many|TRBJ1-5
TGCGCCAGCAGCCAAGACTATCGGGGAGGGAGCAATCAGCCCCAGCATTTT
CASSQDYRGGSNQPQHF
>TRBV5-6|.|.|TRBJ1-1
TGTGCCAGCAGCCTCGCGGGACGGGGGAACACTGAAGCTTTCTTT
CASSLAGRGNTEAFF
>TRBV7-8|TRBD1|.|TRBJ2-5
TGTGCCAGCAGCCACCCATCCCATGCGACAGGGGGAGGTGGAGAGACCCAGTACTTC
CASSHPSHATGGGGETQYF
>TRBV5-1|TRBD1|.|TRBJ2-5
TGCGCCAGCAGCACGGGACAGGTAAAAGAGACCCAGTACTTC
CASSTGQVKETQYF
>TRBV29-1|.|.|TRBJ2-5
TGCAGCGTTGGGGGCCTGGAGACCCAGTACTTC
CSVGGLETQYF
>TRBV29-1|.|once|TRBJ2-2
TGCAGCGCCGGCCGGGACCTCGAGGTCGGGGAGCTGTTTTTT
CSAGRDLEVGELFF
>TRBV20-1|.|few|TRBJ2-5
TGCAGTGCTAGTGGACTCCCCGGGACCCAGTACTTC
CSASGLPGTQYF
>TRBV6-5|.|few|TRBJ1-1
TGTGCCAGCAGACCCGGGACGGCTGAAGCTTTCTTT
CASRPGTAEAFF
>TRBV11-1|TRBD1|many|TRBJ2-2
TGTGCCAGCAGCCCTGGACAGGGGGCTAGCACCGGGGAGCTGTTTTTT
CASSPGQGASTGELFF
>TRBV6-2/TRBV6-3|TRBD2|few|TRBJ2-3
TGTGCCAGCGCAGAACTAGCGGGGAACACAGATACGCAGTATTTT
CASAELAGNTDTQYF
>TRBV4-2|TRBD2|many|TRBJ2-5
TGTGCCAGCAGTAGCGGACTAGCGGGGGGCCAAGAGACCCAGTACTTC
CASSSGLAGGQETQYF
>TRBV7-6|.|.|TRBJ2-3
TGTGCCAGCGGTGCAGGACGCACAGATACGCAGTATTTT
CASGAGRTDTQYF
>TRBV3-1|TRBD1|.|TRBJ1-1
TGTGCCAGCAGCCAGCTACAGGGGGCTGAAGCTTTCTTT
CASSQLQGAEAFF
>TRBV5-6|.|.|TRBJ1-2
TGTGCCAGCAGCTTTGCCCCTAAGGGCGGCTACACCTTC
CASSFAPKGGYTF
>TRBV29-1|.|.|TRBJ2-4
TGCAGCGCTGTACCCTCGAGGGGCCGACAACAGTACTTC
CSAVPSRGRQQYF
>TRBV6-1|TRBD2|.|TRBJ2-3
TGTGCCAGCAGCGGTAACAGGTTGCGAACGGGGGGGAATACAGATACGCAGTATTTT
CASSGNRLRTGGNTDTQYF
>TRBV4-2|TRBD2|.|TRBJ2-3
TGTGCCAGCAGCCAGGCCGCGACTAGCGGGGGGGCAGATACGCAGTATTTT
CASSQAATSGGADTQYF
>TRBV24-1|.|many|TRBJ2-4
TGTGCCACCAGTGATTTGTCGGTAGCACTAGCCAAAAACATTCAGTACTTC
CATSDLSVALAKNIQYF
>TRBV4-1|.|few|TRBJ2-7
TGCGCCAGCAGCCCCCGAGGCAGGGGAAGTGACGAGCAGTACTTC
CASSPRGRGSDEQYF
>TRBV7-2|.|.|TRBJ1-6
TGTGCCAGCAGCTTGGATTTCCAACAGGGCAGGTCACCCCTCCACTTT
CASSLDFQQGRSPLHF